This T cell receptor (beta chain) was obtained from a study of cytomegalovirus exposure and HLA in healthy donors. Both 60 Vbeta primers and 13 Jbeta primers went into the PCR. TCRdb's copy holds only in-frame clones and misses some; the assay was immunoSEQ multiplex PCR. Its table lists around 120,000 clones. The CDR3 spans 11 residues. V was trimmed by 5 bases and J by 4 bases, leaving 7 bases between them. Germline CDR1 DFQATT, CDR2 SNEGSKA (reference sequence). The sample comprised PBMCs. The V gene is TRBV20-1, the J gene TRBJ2-3; D is possibly TRBD1 (5 bases). The TCR was taken from a man aged 18 to 35 in good health and CMV-seronegative. The CDR3 reads CSAQGPDTQYF. CDR3 DNA: TGCAGTGCTCAGGGTCCAGATACGCAGTATTTT.